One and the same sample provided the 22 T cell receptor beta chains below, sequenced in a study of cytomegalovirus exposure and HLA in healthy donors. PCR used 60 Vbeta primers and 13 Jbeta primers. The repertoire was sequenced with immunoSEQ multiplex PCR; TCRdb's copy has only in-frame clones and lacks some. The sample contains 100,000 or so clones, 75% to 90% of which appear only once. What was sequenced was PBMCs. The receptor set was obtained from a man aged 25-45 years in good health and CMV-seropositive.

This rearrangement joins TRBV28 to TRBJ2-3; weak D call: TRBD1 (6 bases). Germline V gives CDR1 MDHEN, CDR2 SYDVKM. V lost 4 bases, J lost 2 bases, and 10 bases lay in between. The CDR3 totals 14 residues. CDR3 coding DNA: TGTGCCAGCAGTTCGACAGGTCACACAGATACGCAGTATTTT. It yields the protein CASSSTGHTDTQYF.

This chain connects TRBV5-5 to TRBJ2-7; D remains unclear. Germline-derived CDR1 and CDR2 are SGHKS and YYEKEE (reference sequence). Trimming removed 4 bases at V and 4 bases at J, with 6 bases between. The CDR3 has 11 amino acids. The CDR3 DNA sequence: TGTGCCAGCAGCCCTCAGTACGAGCAGTACTTC. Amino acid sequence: CASSPQYEQYF.

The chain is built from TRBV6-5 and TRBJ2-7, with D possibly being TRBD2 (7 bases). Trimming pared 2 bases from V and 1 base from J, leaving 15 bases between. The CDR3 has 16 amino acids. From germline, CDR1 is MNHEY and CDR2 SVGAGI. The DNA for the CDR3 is TGTGCCAGCAGTTACGACCCGGGGGGCCTGTCCTACGAGCAGTACTTC. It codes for CASSYDPGGLSYEQYF.

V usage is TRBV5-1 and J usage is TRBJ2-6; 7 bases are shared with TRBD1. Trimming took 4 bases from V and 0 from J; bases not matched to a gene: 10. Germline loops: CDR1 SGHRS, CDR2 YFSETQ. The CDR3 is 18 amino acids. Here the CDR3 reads CASSAGTAIVSGANVLTF. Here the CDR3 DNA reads TGCGCCAGCAGCGCCGGGACAGCTATAGTCTCTGGGGCCAACGTCCTGACTTTC. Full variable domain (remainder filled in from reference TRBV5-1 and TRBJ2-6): KAGVTQTPRYLIKTRGQQVTLSCSPISGHRSVSWYQQTPGQGLQFLFEYFSETQRNKGNFPGRFSGRQFSNSRSEMNVSTLELGDSALYLCASSAGTAIVSGANVLTFGAGSRLTVL.

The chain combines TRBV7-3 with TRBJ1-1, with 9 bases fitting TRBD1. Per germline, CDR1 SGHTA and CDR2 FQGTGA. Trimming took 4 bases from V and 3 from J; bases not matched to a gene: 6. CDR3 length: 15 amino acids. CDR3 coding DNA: TGTGCCAGCAGCTCACCGGGACAGGGTTACACTGAAGCTTTCTTT. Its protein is CASSSPGQGYTEAFF.

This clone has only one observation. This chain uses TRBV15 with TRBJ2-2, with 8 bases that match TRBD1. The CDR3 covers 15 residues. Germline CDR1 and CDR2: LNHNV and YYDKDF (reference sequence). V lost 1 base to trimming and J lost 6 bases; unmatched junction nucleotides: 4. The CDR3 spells CATSRGTGWAGELFF. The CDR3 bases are TGTGCCACCAGCAGAGGGACAGGGTGGGCCGGGGAGCTGTTTTTT.

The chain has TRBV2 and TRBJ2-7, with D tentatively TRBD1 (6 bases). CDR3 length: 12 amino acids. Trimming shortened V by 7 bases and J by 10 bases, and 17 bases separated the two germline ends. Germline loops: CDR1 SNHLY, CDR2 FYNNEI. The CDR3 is CASTVPTGFQYF. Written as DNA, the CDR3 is TGTGCCAGCACCGTACCTACAGGGTTCCAGTACTTC.

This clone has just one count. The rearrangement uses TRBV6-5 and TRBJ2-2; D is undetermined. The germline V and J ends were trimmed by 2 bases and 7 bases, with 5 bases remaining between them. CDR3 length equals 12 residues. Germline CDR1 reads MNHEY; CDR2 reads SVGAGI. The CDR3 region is CASSYPFGELFF. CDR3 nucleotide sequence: TGTGCCAGCAGTTACCCGTTCGGGGAGCTGTTTTTT.

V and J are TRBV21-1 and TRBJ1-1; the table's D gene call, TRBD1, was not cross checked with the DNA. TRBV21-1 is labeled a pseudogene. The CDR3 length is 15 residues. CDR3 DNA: TGTGCCAGCAGCTCCCGCGACAGAGAGAACACTGAAGCTTTCTTT. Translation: CASSSRDRENTEAFF.

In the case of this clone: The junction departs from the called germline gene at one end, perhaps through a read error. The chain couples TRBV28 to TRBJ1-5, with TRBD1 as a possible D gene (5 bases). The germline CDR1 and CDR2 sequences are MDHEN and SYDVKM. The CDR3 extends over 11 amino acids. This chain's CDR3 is CASSFKQGMDF. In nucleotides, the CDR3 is TGTGCCAGCAGTTTTAAGCAGGGTATGGATTTT.

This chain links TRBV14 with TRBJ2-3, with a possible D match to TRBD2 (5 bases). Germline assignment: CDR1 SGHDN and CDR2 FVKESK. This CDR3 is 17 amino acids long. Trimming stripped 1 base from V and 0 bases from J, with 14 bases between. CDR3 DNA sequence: TGTGCCAGCAGCCAAGTCAGGCGGGCCGATAGCACAGATACGCAGTATTTT. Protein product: CASSQVRRADSTDTQYF.

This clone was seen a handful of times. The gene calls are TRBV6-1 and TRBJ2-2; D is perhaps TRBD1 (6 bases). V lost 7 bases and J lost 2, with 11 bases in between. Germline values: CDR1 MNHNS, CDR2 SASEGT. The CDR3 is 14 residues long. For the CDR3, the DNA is TGTGCCAGCATTCGACAGGAAAACACCGGGGAGCTGTTTTTT. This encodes CASIRQENTGELFF.

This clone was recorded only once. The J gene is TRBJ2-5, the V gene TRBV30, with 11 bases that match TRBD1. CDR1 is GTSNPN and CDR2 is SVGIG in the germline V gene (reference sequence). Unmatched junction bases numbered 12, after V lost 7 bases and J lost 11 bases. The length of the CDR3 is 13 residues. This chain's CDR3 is CALYGTGGVGQYF. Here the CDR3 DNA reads TGTGCCTTATACGGGACAGGGGGTGTAGGGCAGTACTTC.

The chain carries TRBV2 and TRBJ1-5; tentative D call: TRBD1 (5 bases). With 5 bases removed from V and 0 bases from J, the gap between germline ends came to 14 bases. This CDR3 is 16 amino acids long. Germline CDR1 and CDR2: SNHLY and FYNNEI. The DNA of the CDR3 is TGTGCCAGCAGTATCCTAAGGGGAAATAGCAATCAGCCCCAGCATTTT. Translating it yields CASSILRGNSNQPQHF. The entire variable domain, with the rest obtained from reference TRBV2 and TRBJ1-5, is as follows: EPEVTQTPSHQVTQMGQEVILRCVPISNHLYFYWYRQILGQKVEFLVSFYNNEISEKSEIFDDQFSVERPDGSNFTLKIRSTKLEDSAMYFCASSILRGNSNQPQHFGDGTRLSIL.

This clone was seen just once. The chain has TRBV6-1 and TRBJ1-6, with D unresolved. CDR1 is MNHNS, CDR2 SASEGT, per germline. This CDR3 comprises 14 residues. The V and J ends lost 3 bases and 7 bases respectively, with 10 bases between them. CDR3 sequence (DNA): TGTGCCAGCAGTGACCCACCGAGGAATTCACCCCTCCACTTT. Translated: CASSDPPRNSPLHF.

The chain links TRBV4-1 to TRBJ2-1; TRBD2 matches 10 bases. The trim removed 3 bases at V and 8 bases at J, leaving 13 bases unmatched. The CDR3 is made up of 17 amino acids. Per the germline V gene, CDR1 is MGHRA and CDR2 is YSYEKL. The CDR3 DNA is TGCGCCAGCAGCCAGATACTTAGCGGGGGGCTCCCCTATGAGCAGTTCTTC. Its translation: CASSQILSGGLPYEQFF.

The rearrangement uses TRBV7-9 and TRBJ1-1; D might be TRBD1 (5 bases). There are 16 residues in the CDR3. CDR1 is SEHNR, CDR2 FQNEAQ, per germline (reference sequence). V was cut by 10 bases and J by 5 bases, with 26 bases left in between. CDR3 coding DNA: TGTGCCACCGCCTTCGGGACGGCCCGGAGGGGTACTGAAGCTTTCTTT. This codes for CATAFGTARRGTEAFF.

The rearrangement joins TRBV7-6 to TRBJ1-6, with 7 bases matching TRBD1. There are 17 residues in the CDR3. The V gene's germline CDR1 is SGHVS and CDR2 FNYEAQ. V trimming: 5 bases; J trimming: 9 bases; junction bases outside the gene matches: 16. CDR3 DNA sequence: TGTGCCAGCAGCCGAGATACGCGACAGGGTATTAGTTCACCCCTCCACTTT. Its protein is CASSRDTRQGISSPLHF.

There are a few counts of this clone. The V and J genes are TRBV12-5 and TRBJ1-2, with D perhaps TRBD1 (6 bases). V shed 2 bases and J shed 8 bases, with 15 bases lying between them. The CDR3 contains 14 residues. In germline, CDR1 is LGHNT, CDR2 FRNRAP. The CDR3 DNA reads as TGTGCTAGTGGTTTGACGGGGACACCCGGAGGCTACACCTTC. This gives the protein CASGLTGTPGGYTF.

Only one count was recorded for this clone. CDR3 nucleotide sequence: TGTGCCTGGAGTCATGGACAGGGAGATGGCTACACCTTC. Its protein is CAWSHGQGDGYTF. The chain has TRBV30 and TRBJ1-2; 8 bases match TRBD1. The trim removed 2 bases at V and 6 bases at J, leaving 5 bases unmatched. Per the germline V gene, CDR1 is GTSNPN and CDR2 is SVGIG (reference sequence). The CDR3 runs 13 residues.

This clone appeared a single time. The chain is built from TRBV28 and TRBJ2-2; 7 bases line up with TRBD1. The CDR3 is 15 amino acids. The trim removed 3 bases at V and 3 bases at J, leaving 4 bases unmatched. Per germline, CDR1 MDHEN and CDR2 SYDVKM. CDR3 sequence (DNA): TGTGCCAGCAGTTTCCCGCAGGGGGACACCGGGGAGCTGTTTTTT. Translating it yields CASSFPQGDTGELFF. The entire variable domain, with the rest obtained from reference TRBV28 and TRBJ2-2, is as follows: DVKVTQSSRYLVKRTGEKVFLECVQDMDHENMFWYRQDPGLGLRLIYFSYDVKMKEKGDIPEGYSVSREKKERFSLILESASTNQTSMYLCASSFPQGDTGELFFGEGSRLTVL.

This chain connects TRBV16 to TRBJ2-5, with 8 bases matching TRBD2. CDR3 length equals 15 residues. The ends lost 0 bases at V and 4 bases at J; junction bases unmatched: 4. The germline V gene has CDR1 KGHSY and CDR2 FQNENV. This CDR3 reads CASSQSKSGGETQYF. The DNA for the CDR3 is TGTGCCAGCAGCCAATCGAAAAGCGGGGGAGAGACCCAGTACTTC.